This T cell receptor (beta chain) is drawn from a study of blood T cell repertoires in COVID-19. CDR1 LNHNV and CDR2 YYDKDF come from the germline V gene (reference sequence). Trimming removed 3 bases from V and 3 bases from J, with 11 bases in between. The CDR3 contains 14 residues. This clone was found once. Clones were read by immunoSEQ multiplex PCR, and TCRdb kept only the in-frame ones, dropping some. The sample gives around 60,000 clones, about 91% of which show up once; 2% to 2.5% is in the top ten. Material for sequencing was peripheral blood. The clonotype originates from a man in his fifties or sixties with acute or convalescent COVID-19. This sequence joins TRBV15 and TRBJ1-1; no clear D. Written as DNA, the CDR3 is TGTGCCACCAGCAGGTATGGCATGGACACTGAAGCTTTCTTT. Its translation: CATSRYGMDTEAFF.